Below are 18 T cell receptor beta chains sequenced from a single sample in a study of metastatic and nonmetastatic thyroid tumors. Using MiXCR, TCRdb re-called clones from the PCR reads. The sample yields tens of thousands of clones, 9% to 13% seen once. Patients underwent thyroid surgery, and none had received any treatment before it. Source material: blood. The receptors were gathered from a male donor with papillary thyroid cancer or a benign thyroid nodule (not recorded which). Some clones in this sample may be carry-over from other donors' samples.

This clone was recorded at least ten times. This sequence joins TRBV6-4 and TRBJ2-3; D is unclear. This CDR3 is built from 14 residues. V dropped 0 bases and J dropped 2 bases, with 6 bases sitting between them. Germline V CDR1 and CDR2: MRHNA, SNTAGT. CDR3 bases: TGTGCCAGCAGTGACTCGTCGGACACAGATACGCAGTATTTT. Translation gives CASSDSSDTDTQYF.

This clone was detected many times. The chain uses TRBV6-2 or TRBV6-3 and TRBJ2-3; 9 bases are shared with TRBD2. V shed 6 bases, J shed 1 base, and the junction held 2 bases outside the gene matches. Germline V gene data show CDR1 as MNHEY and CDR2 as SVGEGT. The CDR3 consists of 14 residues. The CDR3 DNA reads TGTGCCAGCAGAAGGACTAGCGGCACAGATACGCAGTATTTT. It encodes CASRRTSGTDTQYF.

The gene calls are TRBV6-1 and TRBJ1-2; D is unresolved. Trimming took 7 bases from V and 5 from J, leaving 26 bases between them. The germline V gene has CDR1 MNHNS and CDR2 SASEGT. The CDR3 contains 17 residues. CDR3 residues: CASIASNFPATLYGYTF. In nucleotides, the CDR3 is TGTGCCAGCATAGCATCAAACTTCCCCGCGACACTTTATGGCTACACCTTC.

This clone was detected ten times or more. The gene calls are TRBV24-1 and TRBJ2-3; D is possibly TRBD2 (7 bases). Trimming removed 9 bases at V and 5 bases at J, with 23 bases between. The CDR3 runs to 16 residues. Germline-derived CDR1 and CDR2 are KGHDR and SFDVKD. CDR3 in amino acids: CATGGVRGGEGDTQYF. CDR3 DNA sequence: TGTGCCACCGGGGGCGTGCGGGGAGGGGAAGGAGATACGCAGTATTTT.

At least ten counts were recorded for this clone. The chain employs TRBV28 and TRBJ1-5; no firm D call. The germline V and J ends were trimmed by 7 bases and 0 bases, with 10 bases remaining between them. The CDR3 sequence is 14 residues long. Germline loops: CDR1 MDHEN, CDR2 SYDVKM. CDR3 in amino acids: CASTGQDSNQPQHF. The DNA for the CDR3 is TGTGCCAGCACCGGGCAGGATAGCAATCAGCCCCAGCATTTT.

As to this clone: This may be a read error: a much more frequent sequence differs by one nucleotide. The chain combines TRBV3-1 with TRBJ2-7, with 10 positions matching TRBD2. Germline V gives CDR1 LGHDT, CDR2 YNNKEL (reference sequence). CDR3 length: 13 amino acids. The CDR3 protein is CAISPLLAGEQYF. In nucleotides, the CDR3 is TGTGCCATCAGCCCATTACTAGCGGGGGAGCAGTACTTC.

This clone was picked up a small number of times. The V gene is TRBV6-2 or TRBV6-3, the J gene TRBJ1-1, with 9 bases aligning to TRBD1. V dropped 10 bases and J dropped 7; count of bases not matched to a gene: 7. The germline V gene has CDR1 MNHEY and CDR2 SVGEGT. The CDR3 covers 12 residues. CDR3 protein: CATDRGVIEAFF. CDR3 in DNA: TGTGCCACCGACAGGGGGGTTATTGAAGCTTTCTTT.

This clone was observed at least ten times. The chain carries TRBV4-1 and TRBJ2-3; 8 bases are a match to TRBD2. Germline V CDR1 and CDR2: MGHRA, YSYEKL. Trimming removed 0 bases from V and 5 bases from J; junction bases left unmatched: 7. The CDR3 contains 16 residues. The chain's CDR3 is CASSQESGRMRDTQYF. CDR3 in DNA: TGCGCCAGCAGCCAAGAAAGCGGGAGAATGAGAGATACGCAGTATTTT.

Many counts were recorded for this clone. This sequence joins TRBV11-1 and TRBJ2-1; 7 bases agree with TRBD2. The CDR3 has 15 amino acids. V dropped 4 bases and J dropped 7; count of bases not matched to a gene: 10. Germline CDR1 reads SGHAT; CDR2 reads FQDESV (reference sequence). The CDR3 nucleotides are TGTGCCAGCAGCTCCATAGCGGGCGGGGTAAATGAGCAGTTCTTC. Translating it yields CASSSIAGGVNEQFF. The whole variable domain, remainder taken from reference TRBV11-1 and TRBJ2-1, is EAEVAQSPRYKITEKSQAVAFWCDPISGHATLYWYRQILGQGPELLVQFQDESVVDDSQLPKDRFSAERLKGVDSTLKIQPAELGDSAMYLCASSSIAGGVNEQFFGPGTRLTVL.

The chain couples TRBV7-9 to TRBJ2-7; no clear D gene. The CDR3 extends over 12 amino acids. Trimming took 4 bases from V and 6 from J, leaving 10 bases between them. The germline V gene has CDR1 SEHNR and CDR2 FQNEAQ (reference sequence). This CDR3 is CASSWSPFEQYF. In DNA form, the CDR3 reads TGTGCCAGCAGCTGGAGCCCTTTCGAGCAGTACTTC.

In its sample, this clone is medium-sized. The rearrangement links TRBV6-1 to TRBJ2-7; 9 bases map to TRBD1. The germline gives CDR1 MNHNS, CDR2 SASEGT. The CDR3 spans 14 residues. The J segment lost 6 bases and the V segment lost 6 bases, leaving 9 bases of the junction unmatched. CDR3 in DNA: TGTGCCAGCAGGAATCCGGGACAGGGTTCCGAGCAGTACTTC. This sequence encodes CASRNPGQGSEQYF.

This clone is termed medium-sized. The CDR3: CASSVAGGSSSYEQYF. The CDR3 DNA reads TGTGCCAGCAGTGTGGCAGGGGGGAGTAGCTCCTACGAGCAGTACTTC. The rearrangement links TRBV6-1 to TRBJ2-7; D is perhaps TRBD1 (7 bases). The V and J ends lost 4 bases and 0 bases respectively, with 16 bases between them. The germline V gene has CDR1 MNHNS and CDR2 SASEGT. The length of the CDR3 is 16 residues.

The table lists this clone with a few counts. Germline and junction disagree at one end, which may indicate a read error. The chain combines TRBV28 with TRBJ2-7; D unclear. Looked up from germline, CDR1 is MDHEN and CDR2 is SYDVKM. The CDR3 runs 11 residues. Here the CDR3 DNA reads TGTGCCAGCAGTTTCATGCGCGAGCACTACTTC. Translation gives CASSFMREHYF.

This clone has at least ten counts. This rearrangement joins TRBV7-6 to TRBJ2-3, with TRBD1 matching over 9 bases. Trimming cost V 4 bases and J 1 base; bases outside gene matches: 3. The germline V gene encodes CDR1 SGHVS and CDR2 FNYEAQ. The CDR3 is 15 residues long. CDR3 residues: CASSSWTGGTDTQYF. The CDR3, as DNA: TGTGCCAGCAGCTCCTGGACAGGGGGCACAGATACGCAGTATTTT.

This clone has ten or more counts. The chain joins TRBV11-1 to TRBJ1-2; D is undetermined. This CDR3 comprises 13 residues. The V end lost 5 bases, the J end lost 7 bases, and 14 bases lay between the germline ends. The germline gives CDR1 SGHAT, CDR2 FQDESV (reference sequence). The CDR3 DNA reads TGTGCCAGCAGCCTTTCCCATCCGGGTGGCTACACCTTC. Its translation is CASSLSHPGGYTF.

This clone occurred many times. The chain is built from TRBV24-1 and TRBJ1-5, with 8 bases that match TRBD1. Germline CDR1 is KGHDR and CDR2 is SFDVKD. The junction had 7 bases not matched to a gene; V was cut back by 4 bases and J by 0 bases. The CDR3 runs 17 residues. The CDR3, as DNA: TGTGCCACCAGTGAATCAGGGGGCCTAGTTAGCAATCAGCCCCAGCATTTT. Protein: CATSESGGLVSNQPQHF.

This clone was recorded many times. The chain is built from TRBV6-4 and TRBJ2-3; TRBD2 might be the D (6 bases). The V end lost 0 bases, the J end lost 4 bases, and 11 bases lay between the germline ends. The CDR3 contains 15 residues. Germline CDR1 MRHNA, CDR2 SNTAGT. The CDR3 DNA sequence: TGTGCCAGCAGTGACTCTGCGGGAAGGTCAGATACGCAGTATTTT. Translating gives CASSDSAGRSDTQYF.

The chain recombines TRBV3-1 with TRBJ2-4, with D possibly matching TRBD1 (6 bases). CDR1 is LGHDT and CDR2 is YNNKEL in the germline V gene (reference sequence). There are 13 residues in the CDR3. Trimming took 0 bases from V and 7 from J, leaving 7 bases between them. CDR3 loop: CASSQDQGNIQYF. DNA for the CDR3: TGTGCCAGCAGCCAAGATCAGGGGAACATTCAGTACTTC.